These 18 T cell receptor beta chains were sequenced from one sample in a study of blood T cells in healthy people across ages. A second PCR of 7 to 11 cycles used a sample-barcoded 5' primer and a J-beta primer mix. MiXCR, applied by TCRdb to the 5' RACE reads, yields one record per CDR3 protein. The sample contains under 2,000,000 distinct CDR3 sequences, roughly 49% of which appear only once. Material: blood. The receptors stem from a middle-aged woman in good health.

This clonotype was recorded once. The rearrangement joins TRBV7-6 to TRBJ2-4; 9 nucleotides agree with TRBD1. The closer fit of TRBJ2-7 to the DNA end suggests the J call may be wrong. CDR1 and CDR2 from the germline V gene are SGHVS and FNYEAQ. This CDR3 contains 15 residues. The chain's CDR3 is CASSSVTGGTYEQYF. The CDR3 nucleotides are TGTGCCAGCAGCTCAGTAACAGGGGGCACCTACGAGCAGTACTTC.

The chain has TRBV7-2 and TRBJ2-6; weak D call: TRBD2 (5 bases). The V gene's germline CDR1 is SGHTA and CDR2 FQGNSA. Deletions cut 5 bases from V and 0 bases from J, with 11 bases between. The CDR3 length is 16 residues. CDR3 loop: CASSLLALSGANVLTF. CDR3 nucleotides: TGTGCCAGCAGCCTCTTAGCGCTCTCTGGGGCCAACGTCCTGACTTTC.

This chain connects TRBV20-1 to TRBJ2-2; 12 bases agree with TRBD1. From germline, CDR1 is DFQATT and CDR2 SNEGSKA (reference sequence). J was trimmed by 7 bases and V by 5 bases; bases with no gene match: 5. This CDR3 spans 14 amino acids. CDR3: CSAFGTGGIGELFF. As DNA, the CDR3 is TGCAGTGCTTTCGGGACAGGGGGCATCGGGGAGCTGTTTTTT.

The table lists this clonotype with a count of one. This sequence joins TRBV4-3 and TRBJ2-3, with D perhaps matching TRBD1 (6 bases). The V and J ends lost 4 bases and 5 bases respectively, with 19 bases between them. The CDR3 spans 16 residues. Per the germline V gene, CDR1 is LGHNA and CDR2 is YSLEER. The CDR3 DNA reads as TGCGCCAGCAGCCGAGAGGCTGTAGGGGGAGTAGATACGCAGTATTTT. It yields the protein CASSREAVGGVDTQYF.

The gene calls are TRBV6-5 and TRBJ1-6; a weak D match, TRBD1 (5 bases). The CDR3 extends over 16 amino acids. Germline lookup yields CDR1 MNHEY and CDR2 SVGAGI. With 7 bases removed from V and 6 bases from J, the gap between germline ends came to 19 bases. CDR3 sequence (DNA): TGTGCCAGCATCCCCAGCCCGGGGGATCGTAATTCACCCCTCCACTTT. This translates into CASIPSPGDRNSPLHF.

The gene calls are TRBV7-2 and TRBJ2-3; 7 nucleotides match TRBD2. The CDR3 has 15 amino acids. After removal of 1 base from V and 4 bases from J, the junction contained 5 bases not matched to a gene. Germline CDR1 and CDR2: SGHTA and FQGNSA. Written as DNA, the CDR3 is TGTGCCAGCAGCTTAGTGTCGGCGGGAGCAGATACGCAGTATTTT. Translating it yields CASSLVSAGADTQYF. Based on the CDR3 plus reference TRBV7-2 and TRBJ2-3, the full variable domain is GAGVSQSPSNKVTEKGKDVELRCDPISGHTALYWYRQSLGQGLEFLIYFQGNSAPDKSGLPSDRFSAERTGGSVSTLTIQRTQQEDSAVYLCASSLVSAGADTQYFGPGTRLTVL.

The rearrangement joins TRBV9 to TRBJ2-3, with 11 nucleotides matching TRBD2. Germline lookup yields CDR1 SGDLS and CDR2 YYNGEE. CDR3 length: 21 residues. Trimming removed 0 bases from V and 1 base from J; junction bases left unmatched: 16. The CDR3 DNA follows: TGTGCCAGCAGCGTAGAGGGGAGGGGACTAGCGGCCCAATGGGGCACAGATACGCAGTATTTT. This gives the protein CASSVEGRGLAAQWGTDTQYF.

This chain connects TRBV7-9 to TRBJ1-4, with D perhaps matching TRBD1 (6 bases). This CDR3 is built from 16 residues. Trimming took 5 bases from V and 5 from J, leaving 18 bases between them. Germline V gives CDR1 SEHNR, CDR2 FQNEAQ (reference sequence). The chain's CDR3 is CASSPNLAGANEKLFF. The CDR3 DNA reads as TGTGCCAGCAGCCCTAATCTAGCAGGGGCCAATGAAAAACTGTTTTTT.

The chain combines TRBV4-3 with TRBJ2-5; a weak D match, TRBD1 (6 bases). CDR1 LGHNA and CDR2 YSLEER come from the germline V gene. The V gene lost 0 bases and the J gene lost 5 bases, with 19 bases spanning the gap. This CDR3 comprises 17 residues. This CDR3 reads CASSQDIYTQGWETQYF. CDR3 bases: TGCGCCAGCAGCCAAGATATATATACGCAGGGGTGGGAGACCCAGTACTTC.

The chain combines TRBV5-1 with TRBJ2-1, with a possible D match to TRBD2 (6 bases). Germline assignment: CDR1 SGHRS and CDR2 YFSETQ. This CDR3 region has 15 residues. Trimming cost V 0 bases and J 5 bases, with 12 bases left between them. DNA for the CDR3: TGCGCCAGCAGCTTGGTGGCTAGCGCGAACAATGAGCAGTTCTTC. As protein: CASSLVASANNEQFF.

The chain combines TRBV5-1 with TRBJ1-2; D gene ambiguous. This CDR3 is 15 amino acids long. V lost 0 bases, J lost 1 base, and 10 bases lay in between. Germline CDR1 reads SGHRS; CDR2 reads YFSETQ. The CDR3 reads CASSLELFDNYGYTF. The CDR3 DNA reads TGCGCCAGCAGCTTGGAACTTTTTGATAACTATGGCTACACCTTC. Looking up the rest from reference TRBV5-1 and TRBJ1-2 gives the full variable domain: KAGVTQTPRYLIKTRGQQVTLSCSPISGHRSVSWYQQTPGQGLQFLFEYFSETQRNKGNFPGRFSGRQFSNSRSEMNVSTLELGDSALYLCASSLELFDNYGYTFGSGTRLTVV.

The genes are TRBV27 and TRBJ1-1; the match to TRBD1 covers 9 bases. Trimming removed 8 bases from V and 4 bases from J; junction bases left unmatched: 14. The CDR3 runs to 16 residues. The germline CDR1 and CDR2 sequences are MNHEY and SMNVEV (reference sequence). In nucleotides, the CDR3 is TGTGCCAGCCGCCCGGCGGGACAGGGCTCGGGCACTGAAGCTTTCTTT. It translates to CASRPAGQGSGTEAFF.

V usage is TRBV7-2 and J usage is TRBJ2-1; TRBD2 agrees at 8 bases. In germline, CDR1 is SGHTA, CDR2 FQGNSA. With V trimmed by 3 bases and J by 10 bases, 17 bases remained unmatched. This CDR3 is 17 amino acids long. The CDR3 DNA follows: TGTGCCAGCAGCTTTATACGTGGTCTAGCGGGCGGCCGGGAGCAGTTCTTC. It is translated as CASSFIRGLAGGREQFF.

The gene calls are TRBV7-2 and TRBJ2-5; weak D call: TRBD1 (5 bases). The V end was cut by 3 bases, the J end by 1 base, with 12 bases between. CDR1 SGHTA and CDR2 FQGNSA come from the germline V gene. This CDR3 has 15 amino acids. CDR3 loop: CASSFLGAVQETQYF. DNA for the CDR3: TGTGCCAGCAGCTTTCTTGGGGCGGTCCAAGAGACCCAGTACTTC.

The V call is TRBV12-3 or TRBV12-4, the J call TRBJ2-1, with D perhaps TRBD2 (7 bases). The CDR3 runs to 16 residues. Deletions cut 3 bases from V and 0 bases from J, with 12 bases between. This CDR3 reads CASSLGGRNSYNEQFF. The CDR3 DNA is TGTGCCAGCAGTTTGGGGGGGCGCAACTCCTACAATGAGCAGTTCTTC.

This sequence joins TRBV7-3 and TRBJ1-2; weak D call: TRBD1 (5 bases). Trimming removed 4 bases from V and 7 bases from J, with 13 bases in between. Germline V lookup: CDR1 SGHTA, CDR2 FQGTGA. There are 13 residues in the CDR3. The CDR3 sequence: CASSSDPRGGYTF. Written as DNA, the CDR3 is TGTGCCAGCAGCTCGGACCCGAGGGGTGGCTACACCTTC.

This clonotype was counted a few times. This chain connects TRBV7-2 to TRBJ2-3, with 9 nucleotides matching TRBD2. J lost 6 bases, V lost 4 bases, and 11 bases had no gene match. Germline-derived CDR1 and CDR2 are SGHTA and FQGNSA. The CDR3 is 16 residues long. The CDR3 coding sequence is TGTGCCAGCAGCTACCCCCCGGGACTAGCAAGCGATACGCAGTATTTT. Protein: CASSYPPGLASDTQYF.

The table lists this clonotype with a few counts. The chain carries TRBV28 and TRBJ1-2; D not resolved. Germline V gene lookup returns CDR1 MDHEN and CDR2 SYDVKM. The germline V and J ends were trimmed by 5 bases and 4 bases, with 8 bases remaining between them. CDR3 length: 12 amino acids. CDR3 residues: CASSRRFYGYTF. In DNA, the CDR3 is TGTGCCAGCAGTCGCAGGTTCTATGGCTACACCTTC.